This note documents a single T cell receptor (beta chain) sequence. Antigen specificity is unknown. This entry belongs to a study of T cell responses to AZD1222 COVID-19 vaccine. Clones were read by immunoSEQ multiplex PCR, and TCRdb kept only the in-frame ones, dropping some. The top ten hold approximately 9% of the sample, which has 150,000 to 190,000 clones, 87% seen once. Overall study findings and caveats: Vaccine-associated CD4 TCRs ranged over spike, dominating at 160-218 and 743-854. Reportedly, nearly half the spike-specific TCRs target unmutated variant regions.

Second-dose timings of about 4 or about 12 weeks were pooled. The specimen was peripheral blood, collected 28 days after the second AZD1222 dose. This receptor was obtained from an adult who received the AZD1222 COVID-19 vaccine.

The CDR3 nucleotides read TGTGCCAGCGGTATTCGCGACAGGGGGATCGGAGAGACCCAGTACTTC. Encoded protein: CASGIRDRGIGETQYF. The J gene is TRBJ2-5, the V gene TRBV28; TRBD1 agrees at 9 bases. Germline-derived CDR1 and CDR2 are MDHEN and SYDVKM. Trimming at V came to 8 bases and at J to 4 bases, leaving 14 bases not matched to a gene. CDR3 length: 16 residues.